This T cell receptor (beta chain) comes out of a study of cytomegalovirus exposure and HLA in healthy donors. Study overall: Approximately 200 million T cells yielded around 120 million unique TCR beta sequences in earlier analysis. General study points: The authors later found HLA-associated TCR beta chains more clonally expanded than equally common others. In an earlier analysis, most TCR beta V segments were productive about 87% or about 30% of the time. An assumption of roughly uniform sequencing depth across donors underlay the presence/absence analyses.

Primers for the PCR totalled 60 Vbeta and 13 Jbeta. The protocol was immunoSEQ multiplex PCR, while the TCRdb copy is restricted to in-frame clones and leaves out a portion. The sample yields about 200,000 clones, approximately 83% seen once. With respect to this clone: Its matching antigen is unknown.

This CDR3 has 17 amino acids. Germline V gene data show CDR1 as SGHTS and CDR2 as YDEGEE. Trimming removed 1 base at V and 1 base at J, with 16 bases between. The clonotype originates from a boy younger than 10 in good health and CMV-seronegative. The chain uses TRBV5-8 and TRBJ2-3, with D unresolved. Sequenced sample: PBMCs. The CDR3 spells CASSLFRIQAGTDTQYF. CDR3 DNA sequence: TGTGCCAGCAGCTTGTTCCGTATTCAAGCTGGCACAGATACGCAGTATTTT. The full variable domain, rest sourced from reference TRBV5-8 and TRBJ2-3, is EAGVTQSPTHLIKTRGQQATLRCSPISGHTSVYWYQQALGLGLQFLLWYDEGEERNRGNFPPRFSGRQFPNYSSELNVNALELEDSALYLCASSLFRIQAGTDTQYFGPGTRLTVL.